This TCR beta chain was recovered during a study of shared clonotypes between healthy human individuals. Libraries were prepared by immunoSEQ multiplex PCR; TCRdb keeps only in-frame clonotypes and omits some of them. The sample consists of about 680,000 clones, under 95% of them appearing once. CD45RO-negative CD8 cells positively selected for CCR7 made up the naive population, which excluded terminally differentiated effector memory CD45RA+ cells. Study conclusions and caveats: Naive subsets generally had larger estimated richness than memory subsets. Non-shared clonotypes were found to have lower generation probabilities than the clonotypes that were shared by all four of the sorted-subset donors. Rarefaction exposed incomplete sorted-subset sequencing despite large depth.

Points on this clone: What it recognizes is unknown.

CDR3 length: 13 residues. V lost 3 bases and J 9 bases, leaving 12 bases between the germline ends. From germline, CDR1 is LNHDA and CDR2 SQIVND (reference sequence). V usage is TRBV19 and J usage is TRBJ1-5; D gene uncertain. The source is a man aged 25 to 40 in good health. The specimen was naive CD8+ T cells sorted from blood. The CDR3 loop reads CASSMVGPRPQHF. The CDR3 nucleotides are TGTGCCAGTAGTATGGTAGGGCCAAGGCCCCAGCATTTT.